The text below deals with one T cell receptor (beta chain). This CDR3 comprises 14 residues. V was shortened by 0 bases and J by 10 bases, with 14 bases between the two germline ends. Germline-derived CDR1 and CDR2 are SGHNT and YYREEE (reference sequence). Here immunoSEQ multiplex PCR was the method, and the copy in TCRdb shows in-frame clones only, minus some. Of some 180,000 clones listed, 82% are singletons. These data are taken from a study of blood T cell repertoires in COVID-19. Study-level information: Sites in the United States, Italy and Spain provided acute and convalescent COVID-19 samples.

V is TRBV5-4 and J is TRBJ2-1; D might be TRBD1 (5 bases). This receptor was taken from a woman in her sixties or seventies with COVID-19, enrolled during active disease. Sequencing was done on a sample of peripheral blood. The CDR3 DNA sequence: TGTGCCAGCAGCTTGGACCCGACAGTCTCGGAGCAGTTCTTC. This sequence encodes CASSLDPTVSEQFF.